The T cell receptor beta chain under discussion was sequenced for a study of identical twins. Germline CDR1 SGHRS, CDR2 YFSETQ. Deletions cut 7 bases from V and 7 bases from J, with 12 bases between. The CDR3 has 12 residues. TCRdb called the 5' RACE reads again in MiXCR, with one record for every CDR3 protein. The table shows some 330,000 distinct CDR3 sequences, with roughly 9% occurring only once. The rearrangement uses TRBV5-1 and TRBJ2-1; D gene unclear. The specimen was naive T cells sorted from blood. This sequence was found in a woman aged 50 to 60 in good health. The CDR3 region has the DNA TGCGCCAGCTACCTTAAGGCAAATGAGCAGTTCTTC. Translation gives CASYLKANEQFF.